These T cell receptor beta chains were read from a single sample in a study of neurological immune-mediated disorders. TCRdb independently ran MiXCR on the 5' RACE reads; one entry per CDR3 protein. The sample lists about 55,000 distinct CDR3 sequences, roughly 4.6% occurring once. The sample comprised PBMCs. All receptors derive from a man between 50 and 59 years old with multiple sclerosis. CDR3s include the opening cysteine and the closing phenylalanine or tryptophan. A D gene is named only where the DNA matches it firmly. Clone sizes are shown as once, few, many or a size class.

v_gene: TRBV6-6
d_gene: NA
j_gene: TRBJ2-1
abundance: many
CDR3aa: CAITGPTNEQFF
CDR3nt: TGTGCGATCACTGGGCCTACGAATGAGCAGTTCTTC

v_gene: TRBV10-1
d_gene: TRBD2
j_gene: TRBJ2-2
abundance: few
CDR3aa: CASSQAGTIYTGELFF
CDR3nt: TGCGCCAGCAGCCAGGCCGGGACTATCTACACCGGGGAGCTGTTTTTT

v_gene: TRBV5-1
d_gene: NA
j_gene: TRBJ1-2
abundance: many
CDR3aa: CASSSGQPTNYGYTF
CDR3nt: TGCGCCAGCAGCTCAGGACAGCCAACTAACTATGGCTACACCTTC

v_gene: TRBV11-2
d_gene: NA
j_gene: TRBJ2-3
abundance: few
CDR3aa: CASSLDRATDTQYF
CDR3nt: TGTGCCAGCAGCTTAGATCGGGCAACAGATACGCAGTATTTT

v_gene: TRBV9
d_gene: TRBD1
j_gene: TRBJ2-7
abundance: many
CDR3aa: CASSVRDSAYEQYF
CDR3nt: TGTGCCAGCAGCGTTCGGGACAGCGCCTACGAGCAGTACTTC

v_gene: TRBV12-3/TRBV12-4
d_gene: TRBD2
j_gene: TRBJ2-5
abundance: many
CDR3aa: CASSLAGAGGPETQYF
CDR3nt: TGTGCCAGCAGTTTAGCGGGAGCGGGGGGGCCAGAGACCCAGTACTTC

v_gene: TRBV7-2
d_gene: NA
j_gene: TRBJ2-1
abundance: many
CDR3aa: CASSLDDKKQFF
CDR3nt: TGTGCCAGCAGCTTAGATGACAAGAAGCAGTTCTTC

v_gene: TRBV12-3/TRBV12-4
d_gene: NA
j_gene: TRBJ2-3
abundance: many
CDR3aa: CASTPPSYSTDTQYF
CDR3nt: TGTGCCAGCACCCCACCGTCTTATAGCACAGATACGCAGTATTTT

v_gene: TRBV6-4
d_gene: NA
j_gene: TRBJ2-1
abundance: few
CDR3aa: CASSGGSYNEQFF
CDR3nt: TGTGCCAGCAGTGGGGGCTCCTACAATGAGCAGTTCTTC

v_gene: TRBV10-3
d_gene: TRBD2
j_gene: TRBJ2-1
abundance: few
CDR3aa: CAISEVAGEYNEQFF
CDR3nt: TGTGCCATCAGTGAAGTAGCGGGGGAATACAATGAGCAGTTCTTC

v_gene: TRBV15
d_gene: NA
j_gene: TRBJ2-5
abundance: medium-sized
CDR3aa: CATSFRSSQETQYF
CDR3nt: TGTGCCACCAGTTTTAGATCGAGCCAAGAGACCCAGTACTTC

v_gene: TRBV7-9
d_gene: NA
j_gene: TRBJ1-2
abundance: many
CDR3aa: CASSLDRDGYTF
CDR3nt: TGTGCCAGCAGCCTTGACAGAGATGGCTACACCTTC

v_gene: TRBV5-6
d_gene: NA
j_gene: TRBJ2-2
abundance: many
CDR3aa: CASSLDGSTGELFF
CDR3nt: TGTGCCAGCAGCTTGGACGGATCCACCGGGGAGCTGTTTTTT

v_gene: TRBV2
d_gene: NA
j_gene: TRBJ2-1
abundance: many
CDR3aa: CASSRRNEQFF
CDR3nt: TGTGCCAGCAGTCGGCGCAATGAGCAGTTCTTC

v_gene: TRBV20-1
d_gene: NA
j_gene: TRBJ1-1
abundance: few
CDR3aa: CSAKGAMNTEAFF
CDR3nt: TGCAGTGCTAAAGGGGCAATGAACACTGAAGCTTTCTTT